This is a list of T cell receptor beta chains from one sample in a study of T-cell memory formation after mild COVID-19. Via MiXCR, TCRdb re-called the 5' RACE reads, giving one row per CDR3 protein. Of 170,000 or so distinct CDR3 sequences in the sample, about 20% were seen once. Specimen: PBMCs or a T cell subset sorted from them (not recorded which). The origin of the receptors is an adult woman who had mild COVID-19 (a few samples of this study predate the infection). Cell type and time point are not known. CDR3s include the opening cysteine and the closing phenylalanine or tryptophan. A D gene is named only where the DNA matches it firmly. Size is stated for part of the rows, as once, few or many counts, or as a class when the clone is expanded.

clone size: few
J gene: TRBJ1-1
D gene: TRBD1
V gene: TRBV6-2/TRBV6-3
CDR3 protein: CASSYWTGANTEAFF
CDR3 DNA: TGTGCCAGCAGTTACTGGACAGGCGCCAACACTGAAGCTTTCTTT

clone size: few
J gene: TRBJ2-7
D gene: .
V gene: TRBV18
CDR3 protein: CASSPSVSSYEQYF
CDR3 DNA: TGTGCCAGCTCGCCTAGCGTGAGCTCCTACGAGCAGTACTTC

clone size: .
J gene: TRBJ2-1
D gene: TRBD2
V gene: TRBV27
CDR3 protein: CAIGGLAGERGEQFF
CDR3 DNA: TGTGCCATCGGGGGACTAGCGGGAGAGCGGGGTGAGCAGTTCTTC

clone size: .
J gene: TRBJ2-7
D gene: .
V gene: TRBV15
CDR3 protein: CATSRRTDAYEQYF
CDR3 DNA: TGTGCCACCAGCAGGAGGACCGATGCCTACGAGCAGTACTTC

clone size: .
J gene: TRBJ2-7
D gene: TRBD1
V gene: TRBV19
CDR3 protein: CASQLEGTGAYEQYF
CDR3 DNA: TGTGCCAGCCAACTAGAAGGGACAGGGGCCTACGAGCAGTACTTC

clone size: .
J gene: TRBJ1-5
D gene: TRBD1
V gene: TRBV10-3
CDR3 protein: CAISEGGRLDQPQHF
CDR3 DNA: TGTGCCATCAGTGAAGGGGGCCGTTTGGATCAGCCCCAGCATTTT

clone size: .
J gene: TRBJ2-3
D gene: TRBD2
V gene: TRBV12-3/TRBV12-4
CDR3 protein: CASSFSAAGLADTDTQYF
CDR3 DNA: TGTGCCAGCAGTTTCTCGGCGGCCGGACTAGCGGACACAGATACGCAGTATTTT

clone size: .
J gene: TRBJ1-1
D gene: TRBD1
V gene: TRBV6-2/TRBV6-3
CDR3 protein: CASSPPGQTEAFF
CDR3 DNA: TGTGCCAGCAGTCCCCCGGGACAGACTGAAGCTTTCTTT

clone size: .
J gene: TRBJ1-6
D gene: .
V gene: TRBV4-1
CDR3 protein: CASSYRGGTNSPLHF
CDR3 DNA: TGCGCCAGCAGCTACCGCGGGGGTACGAATTCACCCCTCCACTTT

clone size: .
J gene: TRBJ2-5
D gene: TRBD1
V gene: TRBV15
CDR3 protein: CATSTPSDRETQYF
CDR3 DNA: TGTGCCACCAGCACGCCCAGTGACAGGGAAACCCAGTACTTC

clone size: few
J gene: TRBJ2-7
D gene: .
V gene: TRBV27
CDR3 protein: CASSLSWAIGTAFVYEQYF
CDR3 DNA: TGTGCCAGCAGTTTGTCCTGGGCAATTGGGACGGCTTTTGTCTACGAGCAGTACTTC

clone size: .
J gene: TRBJ2-7
D gene: .
V gene: TRBV3-1
CDR3 protein: CASSPAATYEQYF
CDR3 DNA: TGTGCCAGCAGCCCAGCAGCGACCTACGAGCAGTACTTC

clone size: few
J gene: TRBJ2-3
D gene: .
V gene: TRBV28
CDR3 protein: CASSLRPRSADTQYF
CDR3 DNA: TGTGCCAGCAGTTTAAGGCCCCGGAGTGCAGATACGCAGTATTTT

clone size: .
J gene: TRBJ1-2
D gene: .
V gene: TRBV7-9
CDR3 protein: CASSTTAPDTSNYGYTF
CDR3 DNA: TGTGCCAGCAGCACGACCGCACCCGACACTTCTAACTATGGCTACACCTTC

clone size: few
J gene: TRBJ2-3
D gene: .
V gene: TRBV7-6
CDR3 protein: CASSPRVSTDTQYF
CDR3 DNA: TGTGCCAGCAGCCCCAGGGTTAGCACAGATACGCAGTATTTT

clone size: few
J gene: TRBJ2-7
D gene: TRBD1
V gene: TRBV12-3/TRBV12-4
CDR3 protein: CASSPWTGGAHEQYF
CDR3 DNA: TGTGCCAGCAGTCCCTGGACAGGGGGCGCTCACGAGCAGTACTTC

clone size: .
J gene: TRBJ2-7
D gene: TRBD2
V gene: TRBV3-1
CDR3 protein: CASSLETLAGGPYEQYF
CDR3 DNA: TGTGCCAGCAGCCTGGAGACCTTAGCGGGGGGCCCCTACGAGCAGTACTTC

clone size: once
J gene: TRBJ2-1
D gene: .
V gene: TRBV5-1
CDR3 protein: CASSLGFAGTVGNEQFF
CDR3 DNA: TGCGCCAGCAGCTTGGGATTCGCGGGGACGGTGGGGAATGAGCAGTTCTTC